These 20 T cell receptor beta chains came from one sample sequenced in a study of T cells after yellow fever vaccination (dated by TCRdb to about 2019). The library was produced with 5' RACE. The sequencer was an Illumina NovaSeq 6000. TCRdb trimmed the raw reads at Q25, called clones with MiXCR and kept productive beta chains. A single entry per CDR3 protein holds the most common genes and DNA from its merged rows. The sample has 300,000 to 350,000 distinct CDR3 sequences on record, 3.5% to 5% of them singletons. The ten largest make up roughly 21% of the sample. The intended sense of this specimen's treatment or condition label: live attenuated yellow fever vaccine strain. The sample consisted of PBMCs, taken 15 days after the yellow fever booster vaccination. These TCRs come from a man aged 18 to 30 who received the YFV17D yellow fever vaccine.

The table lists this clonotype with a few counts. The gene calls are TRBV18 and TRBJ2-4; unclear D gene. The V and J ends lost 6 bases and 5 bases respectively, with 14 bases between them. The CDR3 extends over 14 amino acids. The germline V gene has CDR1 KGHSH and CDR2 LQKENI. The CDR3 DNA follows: TGTGCCAGCTCCGGAAGGTTCGGAGAAAACATTCAGTACTTC. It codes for CASSGRFGENIQYF.

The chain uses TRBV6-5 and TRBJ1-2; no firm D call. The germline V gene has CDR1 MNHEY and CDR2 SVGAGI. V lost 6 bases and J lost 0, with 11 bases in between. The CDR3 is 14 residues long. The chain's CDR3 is CASSPSKANYGYTF. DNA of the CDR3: TGTGCCAGCAGCCCCTCAAAAGCTAACTATGGCTACACCTTC.

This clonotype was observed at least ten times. The DNA of the CDR3 is TGTGCCAGCAGACCGGCCCTAAGTGGAATCAATGAGCAGTTCTTC. It specifies CASRPALSGINEQFF. This chain joins TRBV7-2 and TRBJ2-1, with D unresolved. This CDR3 comprises 15 residues. Trimming removed 6 bases at V and 6 bases at J, with 18 bases between. Germline V CDR1 and CDR2: SGHTA, FQGNSA.

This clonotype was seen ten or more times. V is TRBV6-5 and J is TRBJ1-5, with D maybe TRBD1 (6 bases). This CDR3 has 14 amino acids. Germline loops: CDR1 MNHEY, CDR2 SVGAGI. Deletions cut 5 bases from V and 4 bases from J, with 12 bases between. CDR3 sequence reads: CASSPGTPNQPQHF. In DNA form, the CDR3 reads TGTGCCAGCAGTCCCGGGACACCGAATCAGCCCCAGCATTTT.

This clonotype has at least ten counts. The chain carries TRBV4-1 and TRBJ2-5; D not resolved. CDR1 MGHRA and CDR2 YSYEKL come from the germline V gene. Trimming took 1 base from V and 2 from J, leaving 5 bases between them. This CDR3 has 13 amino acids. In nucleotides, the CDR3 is TGCGCCAGCAGCCAAGCTGCTCAAGAGACCCAGTACTTC. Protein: CASSQAAQETQYF.

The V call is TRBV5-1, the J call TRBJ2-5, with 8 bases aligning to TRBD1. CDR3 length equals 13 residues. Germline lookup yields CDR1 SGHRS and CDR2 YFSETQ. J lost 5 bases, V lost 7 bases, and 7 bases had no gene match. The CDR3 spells CASETGDHETQYF. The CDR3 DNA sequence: TGCGCCAGCGAGACAGGGGATCATGAGACCCAGTACTTC. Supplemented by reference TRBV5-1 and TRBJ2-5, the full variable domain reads KAGVTQTPRYLIKTRGQQVTLSCSPISGHRSVSWYQQTPGQGLQFLFEYFSETQRNKGNFPGRFSGRQFSNSRSEMNVSTLELGDSALYLCASETGDHETQYFGPGTRLLVL.

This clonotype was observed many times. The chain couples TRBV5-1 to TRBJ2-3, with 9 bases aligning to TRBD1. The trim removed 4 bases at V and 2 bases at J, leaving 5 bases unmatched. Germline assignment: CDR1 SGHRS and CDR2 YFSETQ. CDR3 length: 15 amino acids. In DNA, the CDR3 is TGCGCCAGCAGCCCCCGGGACAGGGCCACAGATACGCAGTATTTT. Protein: CASSPRDRATDTQYF. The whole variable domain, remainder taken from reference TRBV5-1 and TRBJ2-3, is KAGVTQTPRYLIKTRGQQVTLSCSPISGHRSVSWYQQTPGQGLQFLFEYFSETQRNKGNFPGRFSGRQFSNSRSEMNVSTLELGDSALYLCASSPRDRATDTQYFGPGTRLTVL.

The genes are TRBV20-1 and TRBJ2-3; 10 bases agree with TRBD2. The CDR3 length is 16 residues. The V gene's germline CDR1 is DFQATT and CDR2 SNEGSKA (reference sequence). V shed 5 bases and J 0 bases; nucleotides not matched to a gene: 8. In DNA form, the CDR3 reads TGCAGTGCTGACTGGACTAGCGGCACTAGCACAGATACGCAGTATTTT. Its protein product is CSADWTSGTSTDTQYF.

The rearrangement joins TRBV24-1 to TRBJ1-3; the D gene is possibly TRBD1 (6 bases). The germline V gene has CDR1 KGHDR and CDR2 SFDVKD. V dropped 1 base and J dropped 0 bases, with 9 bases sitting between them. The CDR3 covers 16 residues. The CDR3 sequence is CATSDFRGSSGNTIYF. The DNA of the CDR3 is TGTGCCACCAGTGATTTCAGGGGAAGCTCTGGAAACACCATATATTTT.

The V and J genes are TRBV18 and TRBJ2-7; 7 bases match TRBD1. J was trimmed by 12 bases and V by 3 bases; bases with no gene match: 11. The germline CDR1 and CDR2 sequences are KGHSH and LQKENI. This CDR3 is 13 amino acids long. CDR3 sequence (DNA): TGTGCCAGCTCACCGAGTCTACAGGGGCATCCGTACGTC. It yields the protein CASSPSLQGHPYV.

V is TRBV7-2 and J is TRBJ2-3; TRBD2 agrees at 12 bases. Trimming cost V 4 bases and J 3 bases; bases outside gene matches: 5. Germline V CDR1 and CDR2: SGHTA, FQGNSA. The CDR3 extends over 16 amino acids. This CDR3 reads CASSSRTSGETDTQYF. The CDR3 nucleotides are TGTGCCAGCAGCTCTCGGACTAGCGGGGAAACAGATACGCAGTATTTT. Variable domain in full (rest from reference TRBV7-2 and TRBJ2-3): GAGVSQSPSNKVTEKGKDVELRCDPISGHTALYWYRQSLGQGLEFLIYFQGNSAPDKSGLPSDRFSAERTGGSVSTLTIQRTQQEDSAVYLCASSSRTSGETDTQYFGPGTRLTVL.

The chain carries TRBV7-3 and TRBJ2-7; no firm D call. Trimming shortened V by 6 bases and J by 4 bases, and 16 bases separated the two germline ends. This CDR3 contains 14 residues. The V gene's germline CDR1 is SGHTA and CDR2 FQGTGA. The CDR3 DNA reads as TGTGCCAGCAGACCCCGCAGGTCCGTTTACGAGCAGTACGTC. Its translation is CASRPRRSVYEQYV.

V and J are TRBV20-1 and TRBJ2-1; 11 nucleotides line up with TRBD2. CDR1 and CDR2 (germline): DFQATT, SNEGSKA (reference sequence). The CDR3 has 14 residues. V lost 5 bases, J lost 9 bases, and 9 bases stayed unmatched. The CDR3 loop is CSAHSSGGRREQFF. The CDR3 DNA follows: TGCAGTGCTCATTCTAGCGGGGGGCGACGTGAGCAGTTCTTC.

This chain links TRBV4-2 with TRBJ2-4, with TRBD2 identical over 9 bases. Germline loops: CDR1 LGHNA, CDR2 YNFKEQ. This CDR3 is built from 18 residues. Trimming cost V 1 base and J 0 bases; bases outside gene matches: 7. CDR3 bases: TGTGCCAGCAGCCAAGGTGGAAGCGGGGGGATAGCCAAAAACATTCAGTACTTC. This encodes CASSQGGSGGIAKNIQYF.

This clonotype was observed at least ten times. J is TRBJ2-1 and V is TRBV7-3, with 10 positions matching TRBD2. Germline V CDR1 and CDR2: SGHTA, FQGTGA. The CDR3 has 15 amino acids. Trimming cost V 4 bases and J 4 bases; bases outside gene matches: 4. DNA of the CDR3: TGTGCCAGCAGCTCCGAGCGGGGGGGATACAATGAGCAGTTCTTC. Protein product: CASSSERGGYNEQFF.

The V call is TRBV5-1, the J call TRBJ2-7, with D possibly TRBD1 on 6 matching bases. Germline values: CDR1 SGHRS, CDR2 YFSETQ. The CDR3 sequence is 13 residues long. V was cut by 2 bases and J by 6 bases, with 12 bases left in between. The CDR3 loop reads CASSFVGGGEQYF. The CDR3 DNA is TGCGCCAGCAGCTTCGTAGGGGGTGGCGAGCAGTACTTC.

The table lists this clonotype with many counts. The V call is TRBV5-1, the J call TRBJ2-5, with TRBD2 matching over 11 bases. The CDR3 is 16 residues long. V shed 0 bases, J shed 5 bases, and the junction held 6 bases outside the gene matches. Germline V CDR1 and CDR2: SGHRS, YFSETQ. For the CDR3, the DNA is TGCGCCAGCAGCTTGGCCCTAGCGGGGGGCAGTGAGACCCAGTACTTC. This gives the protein CASSLALAGGSETQYF. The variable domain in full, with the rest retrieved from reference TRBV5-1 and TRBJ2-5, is KAGVTQTPRYLIKTRGQQVTLSCSPISGHRSVSWYQQTPGQGLQFLFEYFSETQRNKGNFPGRFSGRQFSNSRSEMNVSTLELGDSALYLCASSLALAGGSETQYFGPGTRLLVL.

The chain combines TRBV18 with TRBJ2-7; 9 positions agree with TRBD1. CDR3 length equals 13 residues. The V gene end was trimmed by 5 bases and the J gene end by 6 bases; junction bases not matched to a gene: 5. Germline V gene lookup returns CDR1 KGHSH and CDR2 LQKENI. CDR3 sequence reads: CASSTGTGSEQYF. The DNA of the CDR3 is TGTGCCAGCTCAACCGGGACAGGGAGCGAGCAGTACTTC.

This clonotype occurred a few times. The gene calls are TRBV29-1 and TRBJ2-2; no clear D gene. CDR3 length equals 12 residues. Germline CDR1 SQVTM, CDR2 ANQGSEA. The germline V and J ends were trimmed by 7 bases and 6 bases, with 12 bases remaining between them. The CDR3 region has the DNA TGCAGCGGCTCATCGACTGCCGGGGAGCTGTTTTTT. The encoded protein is CSGSSTAGELFF.

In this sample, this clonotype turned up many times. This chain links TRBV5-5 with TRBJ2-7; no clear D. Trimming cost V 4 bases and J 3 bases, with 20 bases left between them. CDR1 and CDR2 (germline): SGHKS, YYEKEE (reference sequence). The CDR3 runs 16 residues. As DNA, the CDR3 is TGTGCCAGCAGCCTAGACACGCGACTCGTATACTACGAGCAGTACGTC. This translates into CASSLDTRLVYYEQYV.